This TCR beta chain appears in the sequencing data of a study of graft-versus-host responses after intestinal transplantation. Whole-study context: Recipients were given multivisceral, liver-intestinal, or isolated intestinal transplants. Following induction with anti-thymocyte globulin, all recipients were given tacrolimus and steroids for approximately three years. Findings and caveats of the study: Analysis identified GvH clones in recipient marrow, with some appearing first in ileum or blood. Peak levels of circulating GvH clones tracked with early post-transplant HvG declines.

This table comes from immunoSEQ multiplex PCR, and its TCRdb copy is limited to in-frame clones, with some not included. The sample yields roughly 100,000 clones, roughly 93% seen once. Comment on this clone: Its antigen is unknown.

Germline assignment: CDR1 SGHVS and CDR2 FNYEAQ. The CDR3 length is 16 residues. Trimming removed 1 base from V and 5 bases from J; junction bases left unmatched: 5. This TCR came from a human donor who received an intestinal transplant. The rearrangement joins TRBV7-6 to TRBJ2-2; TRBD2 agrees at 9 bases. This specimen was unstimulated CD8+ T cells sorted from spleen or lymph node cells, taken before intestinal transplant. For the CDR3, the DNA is TGTGCCAGCAGCTTAGTGGTAGCGGGGGAGACCGGGGAGCTGTTTTTT. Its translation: CASSLVVAGETGELFF.